Included here is one T cell receptor beta chain sequence, with context. The antigen remains unidentified. This sample was included in a study of Graves' ophthalmopathy and Graves' hyperthyroidism. About the research overall: Investigators collected peripheral blood at initial diagnosis, before any treatment was given. Study findings and constraints: Also, most clonotypes expanded in the thyroid above 0.001 frequency appeared in blood.

CDR3 regions of TCR beta were amplified from RNA transcripts. Amplification began with first-round RT-PCR using HTBI primers, then second-round multiplex PCR was performed. TCRdb recomputed calls from the multiplex PCR reads with MiXCR, one row per CDR3 protein. The sample includes 650,000 to 900,000 distinct CDR3 sequences, about 44% of them seen just once. Active ophthalmopathy (CAS at least 3, NOSPECS at least 4), lasting under 3 months. CDR1 LNHDA and CDR2 SQIVND come from the germline V gene (reference sequence). Trimming cost V 7 bases and J 4 bases, with 16 bases left between them. There are 14 residues in the CDR3.

The sequence derives from an adult man with Graves' ophthalmopathy. The sequencing sample was made of peripheral blood. J is TRBJ1-2 and V is TRBV19; the D gene is possibly TRBD1 (6 bases). DNA for the CDR3: TGTGCCAGTAACCGAGAGGGGGTTGGCTATGGCTACACCTTC. It specifies CASNREGVGYGYTF. The entire variable domain, with the rest obtained from reference TRBV19 and TRBJ1-2, is as follows: DGGITQSPKYLFRKEGQNVTLSCEQNLNHDAMYWYRQDPGQGLRLIYYSQIVNDFQKGDIAEGYSVSREKKESFPLTVTSAQKNPTAFYLCASNREGVGYGYTFGSGTRLTVV.